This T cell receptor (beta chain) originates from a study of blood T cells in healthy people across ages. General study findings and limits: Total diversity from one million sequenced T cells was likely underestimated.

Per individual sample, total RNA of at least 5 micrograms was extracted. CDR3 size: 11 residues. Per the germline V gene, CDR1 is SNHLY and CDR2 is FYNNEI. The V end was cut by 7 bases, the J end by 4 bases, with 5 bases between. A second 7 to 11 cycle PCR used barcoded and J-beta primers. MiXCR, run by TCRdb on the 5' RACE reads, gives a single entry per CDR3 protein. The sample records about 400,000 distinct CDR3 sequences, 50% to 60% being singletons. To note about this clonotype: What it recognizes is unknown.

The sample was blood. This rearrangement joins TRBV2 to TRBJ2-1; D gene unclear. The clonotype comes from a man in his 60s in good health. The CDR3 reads CASMNYNEQFF. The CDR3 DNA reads TGTGCCAGCATGAATTACAATGAGCAGTTCTTC.